What follows is one T cell receptor (beta chain) and its context. Its antigen remains unidentified. Assay used: immunoSEQ multiplex PCR; TCRdb lists only in-frame clones, some missing. The sample has about 120,000 clones, roughly nine tenths seen once. Unstimulated Tregs (CD4+CD25+CD127-) and CD4+CD25- non-Tregs were sorted from PBMCs. This sample is part of a study of Tregs in tolerant kidney transplant recipients. Study-level points and caveats: This study did not directly address biological reproducibility. Few patients were studied, so findings need validation in larger groups.

Trimming took 8 bases from V and 5 from J, leaving 18 bases between them. The CDR3 has 15 residues. CDR1 and CDR2 from the germline V gene are LNHDA and SQIVND (reference sequence). This TCR was sampled from a human donor in good health. The gene calls are TRBV19 and TRBJ2-2, with no clear D. The sequenced material came from CD4+ T cells from blood. The chain's CDR3 is CASEPSSAWTGELFF. The CDR3 coding sequence is TGTGCCAGTGAACCTTCGAGCGCCTGGACCGGGGAGCTGTTTTTT.